These T cell receptor beta chains were read from a single sample in a study of T cell responses to AZD1222 COVID-19 vaccine. Generated by immunoSEQ multiplex PCR, the TCRdb table keeps only in-frame clones and is missing some. The sample shows about 110,000 clones, more than 70% of them seen only once. The sequencing here drew on peripheral blood, taken on day 0 of AZD1222 vaccination. Receptor source: an adult in good health. The CDR3 runs from the conserved cysteine through the conserved F or W. The order of the fields is CDR3 length, D gene, V gene, clone size, J gene, CDR3 DNA, CDR3 protein. D genes are given only for firm matches. Not every row has a clone size; where given, it reads once, few, many or a size class.

cdr3_length: 15
d_call: TRBD1
v_call: TRBV7-3
clone_size: NA
j_call: TRBJ1-4
cdr3_nt: TGTGCCAGCAGCGCGAACGGACAGGGCAGTGAAAAACTGTTTTTT
cdr3_aa: CASSANGQGSEKLFF

cdr3_length: 15
d_call: TRBD1
v_call: TRBV7-7
clone_size: once
j_call: TRBJ2-5
cdr3_nt: TGTGCCAGCAGCTTAGAAGACAGGGGGCAGGAGACCCAGTACTTC
cdr3_aa: CASSLEDRGQETQYF

cdr3_length: 13
d_call: NA
v_call: TRBV12-3/TRBV12-4
clone_size: NA
j_call: TRBJ2-5
cdr3_nt: TGTGCCAGCAGTTTAGATGGGGCGGAGACCCAGTACTTC
cdr3_aa: CASSLDGAETQYF

cdr3_length: 13
d_call: TRBD1
v_call: TRBV6-6
clone_size: NA
j_call: TRBJ2-7
cdr3_nt: TGTGCCAGCACTAGGGCAGGGGGCTACGAGCAGTACTTC
cdr3_aa: CASTRAGGYEQYF

cdr3_length: 13
d_call: TRBD1
v_call: TRBV29-1
clone_size: NA
j_call: TRBJ1-1
cdr3_nt: TGCAGCGTTGTCGGGACAGCCAACACTGAAGCTTTCTTT
cdr3_aa: CSVVGTANTEAFF

cdr3_length: 17
d_call: TRBD2
v_call: TRBV9
clone_size: NA
j_call: TRBJ2-2
cdr3_nt: TGTGCCAGCAGCGGGAAGTTAGCGGGGGCGGGCACCGGGGAGCTGTTTTTT
cdr3_aa: CASSGKLAGAGTGELFF

cdr3_length: 15
d_call: TRBD2
v_call: TRBV19
clone_size: NA
j_call: TRBJ2-3
cdr3_nt: TGTGCCAGTAACGACCCGCGGGGGGCCGTGGATACGCAGTATTTT
cdr3_aa: CASNDPRGAVDTQYF

cdr3_length: 15
d_call: NA
v_call: TRBV6-5
clone_size: NA
j_call: TRBJ1-2
cdr3_nt: TGTGCCAGCAGTTACGGCGACGCCAAACTCTATGGCTACACCTTC
cdr3_aa: CASSYGDAKLYGYTF

cdr3_length: 17
d_call: TRBD1
v_call: TRBV28
clone_size: NA
j_call: TRBJ2-5
cdr3_nt: TGTGCCAGCAGTTCCATGGGAGAGACAGGGGGTAGCGAGACCCAGTACTTC
cdr3_aa: CASSSMGETGGSETQYF

cdr3_length: 16
d_call: TRBD1
v_call: TRBV5-1
clone_size: NA
j_call: TRBJ2-3
cdr3_nt: TGCGCCAGCAGCCCACACGGACAGGGGGAAACAGATACGCAGTATTTT
cdr3_aa: CASSPHGQGETDTQYF

cdr3_length: 15
d_call: NA
v_call: TRBV30
clone_size: NA
j_call: TRBJ1-6
cdr3_nt: TGTGCCTGGATGGGTCGGGCATCCTATAATTCACCCCTCCACTTT
cdr3_aa: CAWMGRASYNSPLHF

cdr3_length: 14
d_call: NA
v_call: TRBV3-1/TRBV3-2
clone_size: NA
j_call: TRBJ1-2
cdr3_nt: TGTGCCAGCAGCCAAGGACAGATTAACTATGGCTACACCTTC
cdr3_aa: CASSQGQINYGYTF

cdr3_length: 14
d_call: TRBD1
v_call: TRBV5-1
clone_size: once
j_call: TRBJ1-2
cdr3_nt: TGCGCCAGCAGCTATAGTGTCACAGGGGATGGCTACACCTTC
cdr3_aa: CASSYSVTGDGYTF

cdr3_length: 16
d_call: TRBD1
v_call: TRBV18
clone_size: NA
j_call: TRBJ2-7
cdr3_nt: TGTGCCAGCTCACCCTTCGACAGGGACGCTACCTACGAGCAGTACTTC
cdr3_aa: CASSPFDRDATYEQYF